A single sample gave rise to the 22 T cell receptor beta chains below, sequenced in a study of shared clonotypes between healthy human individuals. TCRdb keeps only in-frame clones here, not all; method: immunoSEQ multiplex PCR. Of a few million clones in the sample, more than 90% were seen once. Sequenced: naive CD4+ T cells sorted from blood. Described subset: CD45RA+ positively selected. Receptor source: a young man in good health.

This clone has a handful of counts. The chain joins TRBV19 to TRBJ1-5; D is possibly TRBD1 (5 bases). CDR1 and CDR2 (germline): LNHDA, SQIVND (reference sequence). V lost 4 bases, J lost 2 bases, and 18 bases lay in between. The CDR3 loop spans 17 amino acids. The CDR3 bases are TGTGCCAGTAGTACGACCGGGGCGCCGGTTGGCAATCAGCCCCAGCATTTT. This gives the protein CASSTTGAPVGNQPQHF. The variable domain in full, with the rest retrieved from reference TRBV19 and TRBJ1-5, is DGGITQSPKYLFRKEGQNVTLSCEQNLNHDAMYWYRQDPGQGLRLIYYSQIVNDFQKGDIAEGYSVSREKKESFPLTVTSAQKNPTAFYLCASSTTGAPVGNQPQHFGDGTRLSIL.

CDR3 region: CASSQGTRTGDYEQYF. CDR3 in DNA: TGCGCCAGCAGCCAAGGTACCCGGACAGGTGATTACGAGCAGTACTTC. The J gene is TRBJ2-7, the V gene TRBV4-1; 7 bases match TRBD1. The junction had 10 bases not matched to a gene; V was cut back by 1 base and J by 4 bases. Germline lookup yields CDR1 MGHRA and CDR2 YSYEKL. CDR3 length equals 16 residues.

CDR3 loop: CAWSVGVGQGEKLFF. The CDR3 DNA sequence: TGTGCCTGGAGTGTAGGGGTCGGACAGGGTGAAAAACTGTTTTTT. V usage is TRBV30 and J usage is TRBJ1-4, with TRBD1 identical over 8 bases. V shed 0 bases and J 7 bases; nucleotides not matched to a gene: 7. The CDR3 is made up of 15 amino acids. Germline assignment: CDR1 GTSNPN and CDR2 SVGIG (reference sequence).

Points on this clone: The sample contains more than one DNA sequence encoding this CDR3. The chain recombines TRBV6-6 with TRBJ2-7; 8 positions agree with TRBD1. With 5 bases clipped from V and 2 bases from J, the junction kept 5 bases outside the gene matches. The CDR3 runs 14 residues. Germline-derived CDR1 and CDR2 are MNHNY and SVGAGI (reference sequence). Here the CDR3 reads CASSPGTGPYEQYF. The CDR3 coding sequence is TGTGCCAGCAGTCCCGGGACAGGCCCCTACGAGCAGTACTTC.

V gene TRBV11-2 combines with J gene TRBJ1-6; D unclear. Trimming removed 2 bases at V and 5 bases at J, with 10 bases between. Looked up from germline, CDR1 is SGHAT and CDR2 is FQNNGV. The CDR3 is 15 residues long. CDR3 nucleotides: TGTGCCAGCAGCTTAAGGCAGACCAATAATTCACCCCTCCACTTT. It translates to CASSLRQTNNSPLHF.

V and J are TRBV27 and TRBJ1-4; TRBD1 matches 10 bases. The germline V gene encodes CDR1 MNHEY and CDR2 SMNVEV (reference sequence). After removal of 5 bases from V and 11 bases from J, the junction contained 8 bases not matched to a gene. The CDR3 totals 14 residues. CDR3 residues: CASSPRQGARKLFF. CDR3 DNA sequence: TGTGCCAGCAGTCCGAGACAGGGGGCGAGGAAACTGTTTTTT.

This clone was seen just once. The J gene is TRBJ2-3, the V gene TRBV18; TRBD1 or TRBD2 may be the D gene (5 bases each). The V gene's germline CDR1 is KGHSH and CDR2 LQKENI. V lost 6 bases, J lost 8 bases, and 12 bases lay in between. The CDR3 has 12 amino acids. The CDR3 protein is CASSRGPGTQYF. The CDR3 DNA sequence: TGTGCCAGCTCCCGGGGCCCCGGTACGCAGTATTTT.

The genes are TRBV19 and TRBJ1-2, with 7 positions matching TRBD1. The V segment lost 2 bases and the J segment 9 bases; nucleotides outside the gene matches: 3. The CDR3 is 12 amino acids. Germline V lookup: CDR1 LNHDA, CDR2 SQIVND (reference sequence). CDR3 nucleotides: TGTGCCAGTAGTATATCGGGACAGAGCTACACCTTC. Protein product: CASSISGQSYTF.

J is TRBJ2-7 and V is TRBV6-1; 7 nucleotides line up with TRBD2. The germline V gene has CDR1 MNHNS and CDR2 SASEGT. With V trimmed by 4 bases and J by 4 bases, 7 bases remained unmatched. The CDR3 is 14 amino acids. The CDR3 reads CASSGRGEGYEQYF. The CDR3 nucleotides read TGTGCCAGCAGTGGAAGAGGGGAGGGGTACGAGCAGTACTTC.

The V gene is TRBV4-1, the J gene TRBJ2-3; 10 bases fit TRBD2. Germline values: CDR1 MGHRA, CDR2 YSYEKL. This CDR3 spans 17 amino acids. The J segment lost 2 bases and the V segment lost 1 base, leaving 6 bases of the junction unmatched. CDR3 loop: CASSQGPAGGPTDTQYF. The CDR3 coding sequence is TGCGCCAGCAGCCAAGGTCCAGCGGGGGGGCCCACAGATACGCAGTATTTT.

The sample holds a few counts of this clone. CDR3 DNA sequence: TGCGCCAGCAGCTGGGTGAGGGATCAGCCCCAGCATTTT. Its translation: CASSWVRDQPQHF. V is TRBV5-1 and J is TRBJ1-5; D call uncertain. The CDR3 spans 13 residues. V was shortened by 3 bases and J by 5 bases, with 9 bases between the two germline ends. Germline lookup yields CDR1 SGHRS and CDR2 YFSETQ.

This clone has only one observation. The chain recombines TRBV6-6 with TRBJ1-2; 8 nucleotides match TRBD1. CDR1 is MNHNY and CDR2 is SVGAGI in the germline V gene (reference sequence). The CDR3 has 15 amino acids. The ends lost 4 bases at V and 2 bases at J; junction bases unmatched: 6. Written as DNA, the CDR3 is TGTGCCAGCAGTTCGTGGCAGGGGGCGAACTATGGCTACACCTTC. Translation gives CASSSWQGANYGYTF.

In DNA, the CDR3 is TGTGCCAGCACTAGACTAGCGGAGCGGAATGAGCAGTTCTTC. This sequence encodes CASTRLAERNEQFF. V is TRBV11-3 and J is TRBJ2-1, with 9 bases that match TRBD2. V lost 7 bases and J lost 7; bases outside the gene matches: 8. Germline V gene lookup returns CDR1 SGHNT and CDR2 YENEEA. CDR3 length: 14 residues.

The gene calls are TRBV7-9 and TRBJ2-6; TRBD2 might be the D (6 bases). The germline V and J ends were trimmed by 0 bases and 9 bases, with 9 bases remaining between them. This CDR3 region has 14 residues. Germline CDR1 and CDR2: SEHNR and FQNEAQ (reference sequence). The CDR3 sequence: CASSLAGGGNVLTF. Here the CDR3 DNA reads TGTGCCAGCAGCTTAGCCGGGGGAGGCAACGTCCTGACTTTC. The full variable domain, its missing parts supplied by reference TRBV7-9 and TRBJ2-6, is DTGVSQNPRHKITKRGQNVTFRCDPISEHNRLYWYRQTLGQGPEFLTYFQNEAQLEKSRLLSDRFSAERPKGSFSTLEIQRTEQGDSAMYLCASSLAGGGNVLTFGAGSRLTVL.

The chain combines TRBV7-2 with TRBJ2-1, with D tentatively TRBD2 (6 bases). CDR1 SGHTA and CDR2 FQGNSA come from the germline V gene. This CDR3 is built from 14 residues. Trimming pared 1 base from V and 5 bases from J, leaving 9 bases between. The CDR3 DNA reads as TGTGCCAGCAGCTTAGTGGGCGGGGACAATGAGCAGTTCTTC. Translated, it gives CASSLVGGDNEQFF.

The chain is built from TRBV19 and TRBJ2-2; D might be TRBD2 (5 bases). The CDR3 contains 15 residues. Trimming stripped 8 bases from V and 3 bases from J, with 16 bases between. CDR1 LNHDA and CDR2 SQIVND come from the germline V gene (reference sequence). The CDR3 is CASSLWGDYTGELFF. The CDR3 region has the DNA TGTGCCAGTTCCCTGTGGGGAGATTACACCGGGGAGCTGTTTTTT. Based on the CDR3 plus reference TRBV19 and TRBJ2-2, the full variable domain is DGGITQSPKYLFRKEGQNVTLSCEQNLNHDAMYWYRQDPGQGLRLIYYSQIVNDFQKGDIAEGYSVSREKKESFPLTVTSAQKNPTAFYLCASSLWGDYTGELFFGEGSRLTVL.

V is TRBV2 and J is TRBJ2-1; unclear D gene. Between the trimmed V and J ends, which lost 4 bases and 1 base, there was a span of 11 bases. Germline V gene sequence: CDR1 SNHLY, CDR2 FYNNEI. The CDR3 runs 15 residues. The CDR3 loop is CASSADQTSYNEQFF. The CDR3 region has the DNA TGTGCCAGCAGTGCGGACCAGACTTCCTACAATGAGCAGTTCTTC.

The CDR3 nucleotides are TGTGCCAGCAGTGCCGTTAGGGGGCTACGGACGAATGAGCAGTTCTTC. The encoded protein is CASSAVRGLRTNEQFF. The chain has TRBV25-1 and TRBJ2-1; 7 nucleotides line up with TRBD1. The CDR3 length is 16 residues. Per germline, CDR1 MGHDK and CDR2 SYGVNS. V shed 4 bases and J 7 bases; nucleotides not matched to a gene: 13.

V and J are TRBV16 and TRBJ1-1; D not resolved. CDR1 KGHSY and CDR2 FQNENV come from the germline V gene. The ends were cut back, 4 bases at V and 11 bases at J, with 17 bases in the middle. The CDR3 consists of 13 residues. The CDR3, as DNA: TGTGCCAGCAGCCGAAATGGTCAAGAAGGGGCTTTCTTT. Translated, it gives CASSRNGQEGAFF. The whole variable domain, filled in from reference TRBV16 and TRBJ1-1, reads GEEVAQTPKHLVRGEGQKAKLYCAPIKGHSYVFWYQQVLKNEFKFLISFQNENVFDETGMPKERFSAKCLPNSPCSLEIQATKLEDSAVYFCASSRNGQEGAFFGQGTRLTVV.

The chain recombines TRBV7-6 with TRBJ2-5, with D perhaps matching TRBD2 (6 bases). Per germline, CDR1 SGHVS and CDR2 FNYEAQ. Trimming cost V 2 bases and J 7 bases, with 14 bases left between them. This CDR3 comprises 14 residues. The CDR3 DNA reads TGTGCCAGCAGCTTAACGGAGGGTGACGGGACCCAGTACTTC. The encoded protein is CASSLTEGDGTQYF.

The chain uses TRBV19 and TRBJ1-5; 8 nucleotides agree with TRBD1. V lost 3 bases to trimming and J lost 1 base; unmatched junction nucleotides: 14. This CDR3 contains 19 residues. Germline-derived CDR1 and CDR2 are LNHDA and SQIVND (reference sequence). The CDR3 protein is CASSIGQGLKGWSNQPQHF. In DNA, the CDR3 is TGTGCCAGTAGTATCGGACAGGGTCTAAAGGGCTGGAGCAATCAGCCCCAGCATTTT.

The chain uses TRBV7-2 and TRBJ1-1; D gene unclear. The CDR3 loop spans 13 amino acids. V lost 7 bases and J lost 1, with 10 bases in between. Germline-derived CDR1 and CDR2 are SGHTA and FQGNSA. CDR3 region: CASTLQQNTEAFF. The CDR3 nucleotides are TGTGCCAGCACCCTTCAACAGAACACTGAAGCTTTCTTT.